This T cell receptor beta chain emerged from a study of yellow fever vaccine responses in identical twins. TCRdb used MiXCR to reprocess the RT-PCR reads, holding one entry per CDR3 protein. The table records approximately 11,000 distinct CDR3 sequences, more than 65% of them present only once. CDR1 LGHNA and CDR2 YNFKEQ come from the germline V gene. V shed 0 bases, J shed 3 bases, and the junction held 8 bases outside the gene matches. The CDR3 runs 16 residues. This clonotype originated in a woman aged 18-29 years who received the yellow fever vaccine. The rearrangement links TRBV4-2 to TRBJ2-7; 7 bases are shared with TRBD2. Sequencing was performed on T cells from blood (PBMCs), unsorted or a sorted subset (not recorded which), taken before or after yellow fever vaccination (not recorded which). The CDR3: CASSQDPAGGSYEQYF. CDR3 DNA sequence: TGTGCCAGCAGCCAAGATCCGGCCGGGGGGAGCTACGAGCAGTACTTC.